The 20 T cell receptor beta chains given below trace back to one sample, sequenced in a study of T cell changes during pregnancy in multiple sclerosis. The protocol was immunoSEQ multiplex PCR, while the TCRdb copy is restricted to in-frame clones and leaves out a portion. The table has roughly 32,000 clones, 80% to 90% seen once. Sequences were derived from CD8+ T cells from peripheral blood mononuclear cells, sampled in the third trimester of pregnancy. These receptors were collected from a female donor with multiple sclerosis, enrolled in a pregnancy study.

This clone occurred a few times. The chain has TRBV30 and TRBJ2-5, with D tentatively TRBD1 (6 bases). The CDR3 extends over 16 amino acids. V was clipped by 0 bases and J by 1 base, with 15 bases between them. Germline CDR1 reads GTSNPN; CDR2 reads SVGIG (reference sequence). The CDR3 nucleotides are TGTGCCTGGAGTGTACTGGGTGTGGGGGCCCAAGAGACCCAGTACTTC. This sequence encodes CAWSVLGVGAQETQYF.

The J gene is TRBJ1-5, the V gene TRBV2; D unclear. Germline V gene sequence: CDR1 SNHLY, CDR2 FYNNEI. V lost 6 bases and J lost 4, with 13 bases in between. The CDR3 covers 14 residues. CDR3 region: CASRPGPDNQPQHF. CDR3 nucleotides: TGTGCCAGCAGACCGGGTCCTGATAATCAGCCCCAGCATTTT.

The CDR3 DNA reads TGTGCCAGCTCACCGGCGGGGCAGGGAGATCACGAGCAGTACTTC. Translating it yields CASSPAGQGDHEQYF. The chain links TRBV18 to TRBJ2-7; D perhaps matches TRBD2 (6 bases). V lost 3 bases and J lost 5, with 17 bases in between. CDR1 and CDR2 (germline): KGHSH, LQKENI. There are 15 residues in the CDR3. Variable domain in full (rest from reference TRBV18 and TRBJ2-7): NAGVMQNPRHLVRRRGQEARLRCSPMKGHSHVYWYRQLPEEGLKFMVYLQKENIIDESGMPKERFSAEFPKEGPSILRIQQVVRGDSAAYFCASSPAGQGDHEQYFGPGTRLTVT.

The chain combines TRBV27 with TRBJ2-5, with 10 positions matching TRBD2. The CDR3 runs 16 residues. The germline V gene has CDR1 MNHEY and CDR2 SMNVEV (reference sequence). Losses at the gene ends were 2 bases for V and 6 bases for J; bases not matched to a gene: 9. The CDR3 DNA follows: TGTGCCAGCAGTTTAATAGCGGGAGGAAATTTGAAGACCCAGTACTTC. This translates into CASSLIAGGNLKTQYF.

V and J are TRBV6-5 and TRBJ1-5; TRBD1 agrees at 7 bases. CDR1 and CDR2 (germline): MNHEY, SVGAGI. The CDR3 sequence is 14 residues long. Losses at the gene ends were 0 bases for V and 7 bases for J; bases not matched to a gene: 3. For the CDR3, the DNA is TGTGCCAGCAGTTACTCTGACAGGGTCCAGCCCCAGCATTTT. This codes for CASSYSDRVQPQHF.

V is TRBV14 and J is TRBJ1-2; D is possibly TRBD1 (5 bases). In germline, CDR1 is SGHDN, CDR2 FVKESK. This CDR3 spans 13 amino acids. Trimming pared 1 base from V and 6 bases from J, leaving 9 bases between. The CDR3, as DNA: TGTGCCAGCAGCCAAGCAGGGTACCATGGCTACACCTTC. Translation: CASSQAGYHGYTF.

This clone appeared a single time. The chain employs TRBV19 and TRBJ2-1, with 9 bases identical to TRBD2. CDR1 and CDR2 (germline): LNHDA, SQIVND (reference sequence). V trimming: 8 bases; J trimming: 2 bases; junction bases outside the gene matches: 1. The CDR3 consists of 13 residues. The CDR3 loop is CASPSGAYNEQFF. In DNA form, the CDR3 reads TGTGCCAGTCCTAGCGGGGCCTACAATGAGCAGTTCTTC.

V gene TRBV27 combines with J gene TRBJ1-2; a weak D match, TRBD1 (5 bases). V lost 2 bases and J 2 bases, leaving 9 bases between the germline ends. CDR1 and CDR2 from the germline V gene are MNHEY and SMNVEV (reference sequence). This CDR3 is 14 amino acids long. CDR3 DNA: TGTGCCAGCAGTTTACGGGGGTCCAACTATGGCTACACCTTC. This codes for CASSLRGSNYGYTF.

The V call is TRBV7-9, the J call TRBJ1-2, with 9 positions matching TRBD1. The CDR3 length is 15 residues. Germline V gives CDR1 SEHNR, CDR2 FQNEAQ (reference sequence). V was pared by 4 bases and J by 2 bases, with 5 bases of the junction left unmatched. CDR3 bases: TGTGCCAGCAGCTCCGGGACAGGGATAAACTATGGCTACACCTTC. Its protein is CASSSGTGINYGYTF.

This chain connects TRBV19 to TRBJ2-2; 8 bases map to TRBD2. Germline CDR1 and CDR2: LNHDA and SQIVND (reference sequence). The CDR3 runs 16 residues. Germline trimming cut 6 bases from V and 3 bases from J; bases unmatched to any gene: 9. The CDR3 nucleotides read TGTGCCAGTAGACCGCGGGGACTAGGGGACACCGGGGAGCTGTTTTTT. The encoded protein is CASRPRGLGDTGELFF.

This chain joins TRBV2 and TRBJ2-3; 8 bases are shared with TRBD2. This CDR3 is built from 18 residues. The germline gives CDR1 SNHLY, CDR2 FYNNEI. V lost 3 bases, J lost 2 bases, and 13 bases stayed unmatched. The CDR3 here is CASSDLWGGGYITDTQYF. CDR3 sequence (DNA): TGTGCCAGCAGTGACCTGTGGGGCGGGGGGTATATCACAGATACGCAGTATTTT. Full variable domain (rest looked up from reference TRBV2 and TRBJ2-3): EPEVTQTPSHQVTQMGQEVILRCVPISNHLYFYWYRQILGQKVEFLVSFYNNEISEKSEIFDDQFSVERPDGSNFTLKIRSTKLEDSAMYFCASSDLWGGGYITDTQYFGPGTRLTVL.

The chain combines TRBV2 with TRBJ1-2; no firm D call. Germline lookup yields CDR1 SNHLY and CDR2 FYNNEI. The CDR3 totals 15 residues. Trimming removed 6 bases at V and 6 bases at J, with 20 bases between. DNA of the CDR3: TGTGCCAGCAGGGGCTCGTACGGGATTCGGGATGGCTACACCTTC. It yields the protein CASRGSYGIRDGYTF.

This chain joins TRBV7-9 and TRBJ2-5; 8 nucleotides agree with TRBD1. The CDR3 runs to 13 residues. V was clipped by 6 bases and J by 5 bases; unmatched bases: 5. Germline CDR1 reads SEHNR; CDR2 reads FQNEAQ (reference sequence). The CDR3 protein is CASRKTGGETQYF. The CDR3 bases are TGTGCCAGCAGAAAAACAGGGGGGGAGACCCAGTACTTC.

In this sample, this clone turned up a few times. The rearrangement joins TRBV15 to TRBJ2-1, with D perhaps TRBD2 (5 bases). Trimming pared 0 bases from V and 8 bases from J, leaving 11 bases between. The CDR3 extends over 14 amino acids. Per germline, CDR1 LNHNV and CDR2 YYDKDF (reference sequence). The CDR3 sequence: CATSRDWEFHEQFF. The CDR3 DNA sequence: TGTGCCACCAGCAGAGATTGGGAGTTCCATGAGCAGTTCTTC.

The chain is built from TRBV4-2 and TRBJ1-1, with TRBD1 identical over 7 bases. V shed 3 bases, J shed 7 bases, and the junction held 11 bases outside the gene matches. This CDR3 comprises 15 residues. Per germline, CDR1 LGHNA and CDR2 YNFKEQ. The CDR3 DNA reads TGTGCCAGCAGCCAGGCCACAGGGGAGGCTAATGAAGCTTTCTTT. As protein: CASSQATGEANEAFF.

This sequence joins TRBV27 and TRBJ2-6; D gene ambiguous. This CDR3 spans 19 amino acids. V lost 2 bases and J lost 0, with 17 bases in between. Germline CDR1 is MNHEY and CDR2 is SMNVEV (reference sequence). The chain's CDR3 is CASSLSRWALSSGANVLTF. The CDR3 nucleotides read TGTGCCAGCAGTTTAAGCAGATGGGCACTCTCCTCTGGGGCCAACGTCCTGACTTTC.

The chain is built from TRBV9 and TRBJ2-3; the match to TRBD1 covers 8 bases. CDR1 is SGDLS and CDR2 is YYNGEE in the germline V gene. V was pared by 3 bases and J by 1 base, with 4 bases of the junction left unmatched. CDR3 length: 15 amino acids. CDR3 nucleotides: TGTGCCAGCAGCGCCGGACAGGGCGGCACAGATACGCAGTATTTT. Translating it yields CASSAGQGGTDTQYF.

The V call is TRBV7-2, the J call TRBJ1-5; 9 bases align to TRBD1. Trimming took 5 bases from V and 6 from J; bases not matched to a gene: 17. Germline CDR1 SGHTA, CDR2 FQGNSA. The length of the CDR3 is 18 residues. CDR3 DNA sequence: TGTGCCAGCAGCCCAAAGAGCGGGACAGGGCGGTTCAGTCAGCCCCAGCATTTT. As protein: CASSPKSGTGRFSQPQHF.

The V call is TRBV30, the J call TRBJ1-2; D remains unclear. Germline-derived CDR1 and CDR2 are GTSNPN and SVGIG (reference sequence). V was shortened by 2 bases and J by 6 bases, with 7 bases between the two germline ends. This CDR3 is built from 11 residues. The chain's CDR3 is CAWSPLHGYTF. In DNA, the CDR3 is TGTGCCTGGAGTCCCCTCCATGGCTACACCTTC.

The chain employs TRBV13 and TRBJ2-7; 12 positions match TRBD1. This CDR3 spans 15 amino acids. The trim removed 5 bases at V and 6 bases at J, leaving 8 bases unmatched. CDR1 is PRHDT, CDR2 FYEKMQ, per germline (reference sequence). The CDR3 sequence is CASSPTGQGAGEQYF. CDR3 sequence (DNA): TGTGCCAGCAGCCCAACGGGACAGGGGGCGGGCGAGCAGTACTTC.